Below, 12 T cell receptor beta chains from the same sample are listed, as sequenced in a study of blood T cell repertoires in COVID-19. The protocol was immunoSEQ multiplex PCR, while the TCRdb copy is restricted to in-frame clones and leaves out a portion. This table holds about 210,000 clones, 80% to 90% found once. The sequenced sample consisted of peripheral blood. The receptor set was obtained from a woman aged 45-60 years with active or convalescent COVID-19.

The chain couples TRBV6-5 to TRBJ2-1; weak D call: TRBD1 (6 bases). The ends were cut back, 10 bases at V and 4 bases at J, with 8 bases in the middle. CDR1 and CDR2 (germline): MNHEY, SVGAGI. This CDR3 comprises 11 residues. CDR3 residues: CATTGYNEQFF. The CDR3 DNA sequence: TGTGCCACCACAGGGTACAATGAGCAGTTCTTC.

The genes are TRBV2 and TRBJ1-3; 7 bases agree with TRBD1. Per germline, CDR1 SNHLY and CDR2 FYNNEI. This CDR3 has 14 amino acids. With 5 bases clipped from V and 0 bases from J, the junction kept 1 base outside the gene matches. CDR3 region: CASSRTGSGNTIYF. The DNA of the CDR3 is TGTGCCAGCAGTCGGACAGGCTCTGGAAACACCATATATTTT. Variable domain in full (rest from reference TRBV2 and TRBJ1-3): EPEVTQTPSHQVTQMGQEVILRCVPISNHLYFYWYRQILGQKVEFLVSFYNNEISEKSEIFDDQFSVERPDGSNFTLKIRSTKLEDSAMYFCASSRTGSGNTIYFGEGSWLTVV.

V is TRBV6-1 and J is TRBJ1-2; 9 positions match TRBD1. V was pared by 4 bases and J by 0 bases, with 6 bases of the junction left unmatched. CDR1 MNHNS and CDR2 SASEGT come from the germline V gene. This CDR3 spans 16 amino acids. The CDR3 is CASSGMGQGANYGYTF. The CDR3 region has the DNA TGTGCCAGCAGTGGAATGGGACAGGGAGCTAACTATGGCTACACCTTC.

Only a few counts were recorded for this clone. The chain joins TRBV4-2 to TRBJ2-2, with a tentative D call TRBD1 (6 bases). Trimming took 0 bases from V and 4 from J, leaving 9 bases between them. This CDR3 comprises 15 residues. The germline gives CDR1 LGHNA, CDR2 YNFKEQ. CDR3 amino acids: CASSQEQGSTGELFF. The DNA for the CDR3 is TGTGCCAGCAGCCAAGAACAGGGAAGCACCGGGGAGCTGTTTTTT.

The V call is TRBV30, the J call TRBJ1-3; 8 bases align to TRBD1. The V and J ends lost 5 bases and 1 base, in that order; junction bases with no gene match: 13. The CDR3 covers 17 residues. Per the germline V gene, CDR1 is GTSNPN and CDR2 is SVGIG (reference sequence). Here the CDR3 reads CAWPDRVTCFSGNTIYF. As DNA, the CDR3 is TGTGCCTGGCCGGACAGGGTGACCTGTTTTTCTGGAAACACCATATATTTT.

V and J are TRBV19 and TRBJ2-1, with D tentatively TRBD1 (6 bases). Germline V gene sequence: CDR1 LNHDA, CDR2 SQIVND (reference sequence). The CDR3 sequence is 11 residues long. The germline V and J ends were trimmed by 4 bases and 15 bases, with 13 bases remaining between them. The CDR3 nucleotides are TGTGCCAGTAGTACTACAGGGTCACGGTTCTTC. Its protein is CASSTTGSRFF.

The CDR3 nucleotides are TGTGCCAGCAGCTTAGAAATGTACAGGGATAACTACGAGCAGTACTTC. This encodes CASSLEMYRDNYEQYF. V gene TRBV7-7 combines with J gene TRBJ2-7; the D gene is possibly TRBD1 (6 bases). Trimming took 1 base from V and 3 from J, leaving 16 bases between them. CDR3 length equals 16 residues. Germline CDR1 is SSHAT and CDR2 is FNYEAQ (reference sequence).

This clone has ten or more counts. CDR3 residues: CASSSEVGAGELFF. CDR3 coding DNA: TGTGCCAGCAGTTCGGAGGTTGGCGCCGGGGAGCTGTTTTTT. The J gene is TRBJ2-2, the V gene TRBV5-4; maybe TRBD2 (5 bases). Germline values: CDR1 SGHNT, CDR2 YYREEE (reference sequence). The CDR3 sequence is 14 residues long. Between the trimmed V and J ends, which lost 5 bases and 6 bases, there was a span of 14 bases.

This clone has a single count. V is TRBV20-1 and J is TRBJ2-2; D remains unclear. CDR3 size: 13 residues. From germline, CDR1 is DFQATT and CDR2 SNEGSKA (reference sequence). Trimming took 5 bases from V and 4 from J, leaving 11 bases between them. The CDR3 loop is CSAGDLATGELFF. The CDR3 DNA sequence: TGCAGTGCTGGTGATCTGGCCACCGGGGAGCTGTTTTTT.

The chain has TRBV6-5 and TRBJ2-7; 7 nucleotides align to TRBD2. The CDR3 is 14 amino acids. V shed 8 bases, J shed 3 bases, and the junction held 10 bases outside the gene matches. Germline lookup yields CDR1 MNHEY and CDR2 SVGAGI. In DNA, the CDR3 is TGTGCCAGCCGTTCGTTAGCGGGCGTCTACGAGCAGTACTTC. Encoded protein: CASRSLAGVYEQYF.

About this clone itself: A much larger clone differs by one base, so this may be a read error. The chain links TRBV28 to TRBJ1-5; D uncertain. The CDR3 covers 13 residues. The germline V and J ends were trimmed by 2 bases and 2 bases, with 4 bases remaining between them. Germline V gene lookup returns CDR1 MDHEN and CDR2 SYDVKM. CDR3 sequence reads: CASSLSGNQPQHF. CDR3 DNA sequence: TGTGCCAGCAGTTTAAGCGGCAATCAGCCCCAGCATTTT.

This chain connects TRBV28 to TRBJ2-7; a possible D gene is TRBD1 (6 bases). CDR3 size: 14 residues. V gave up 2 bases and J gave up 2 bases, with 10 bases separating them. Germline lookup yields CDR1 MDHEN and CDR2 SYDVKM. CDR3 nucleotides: TGTGCCAGCAGTTTACAGGGGAGTGCCTACGAGCAGTACTTC. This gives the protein CASSLQGSAYEQYF.